This T cell receptor beta chain is drawn from a study of PD-L1 blockade in urothelial cancer. Whole-study context: Investigators checked blood 3 weeks (second dose) and 6 weeks after treatment start.

The V and J ends lost 2 bases and 3 bases, in that order; junction bases with no gene match: 1. CDR1 is MNHEY, CDR2 SVGAGI, per germline. This CDR3 is 14 amino acids long. Sample time point: pretreatment peripheral blood. Each patient gave between 1 and 8 samples, pretreatment and on-treatment. The protocol was immunoSEQ multiplex PCR, while the TCRdb copy is restricted to in-frame clones and leaves out a portion. The table has 30,000 to 50,000 clones, roughly 90% seen once. The sequences come from PBMCs, collected around atezolizumab (anti-PD-L1) treatment. The V and J genes are TRBV6-5 and TRBJ2-5, with 9 bases lining up with TRBD2. The sequence was collected from a woman in her sixties with urothelial cancer. For the CDR3, the DNA is TGTGCCAGCAGTTACAGGACTAGCGAAGAGACCCAGTACTTC. Encoded protein: CASSYRTSEETQYF.